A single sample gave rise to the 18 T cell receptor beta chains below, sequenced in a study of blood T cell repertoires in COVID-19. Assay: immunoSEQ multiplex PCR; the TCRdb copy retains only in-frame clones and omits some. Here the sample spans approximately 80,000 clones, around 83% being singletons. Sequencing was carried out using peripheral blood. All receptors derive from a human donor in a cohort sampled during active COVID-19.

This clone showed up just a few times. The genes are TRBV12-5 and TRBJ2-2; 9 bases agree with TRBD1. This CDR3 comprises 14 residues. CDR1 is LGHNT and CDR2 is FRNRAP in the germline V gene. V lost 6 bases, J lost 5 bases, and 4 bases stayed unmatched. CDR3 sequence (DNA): TGTGCTAGTGGCCGGACAGGGGTAACCGGGGAGCTGTTTTTT. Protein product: CASGRTGVTGELFF.

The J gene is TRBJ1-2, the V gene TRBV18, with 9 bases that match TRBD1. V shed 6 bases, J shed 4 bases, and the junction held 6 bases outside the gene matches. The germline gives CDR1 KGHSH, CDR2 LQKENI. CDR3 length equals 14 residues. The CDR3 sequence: CASSPDRGGYGYTF. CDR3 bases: TGTGCCAGCTCGCCGGACAGGGGAGGCTATGGCTACACCTTC.

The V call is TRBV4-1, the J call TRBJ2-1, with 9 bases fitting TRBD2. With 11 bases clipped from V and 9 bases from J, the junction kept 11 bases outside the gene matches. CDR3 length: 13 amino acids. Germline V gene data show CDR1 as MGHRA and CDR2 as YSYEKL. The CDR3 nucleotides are TGCGCCTTTGGCGCGGGGGGGCAGGGTGAGCAGTTCTTC. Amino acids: CAFGAGGQGEQFF.

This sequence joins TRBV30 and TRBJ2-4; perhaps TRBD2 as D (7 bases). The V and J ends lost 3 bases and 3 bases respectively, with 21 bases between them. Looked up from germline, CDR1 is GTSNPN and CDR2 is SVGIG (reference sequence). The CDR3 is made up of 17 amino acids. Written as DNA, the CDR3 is TGTGCCTGGAGGCCCCGCTGGGGGGGGGCCATCAAAAACATTCAGTACTTC. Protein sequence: CAWRPRWGGAIKNIQYF.

DNA for the CDR3: TGTGCCAGCAGCCCCCGACAGTATAATTCACCCCTCCACTTT. This gives the protein CASSPRQYNSPLHF. The chain joins TRBV6-5 to TRBJ1-6, with D maybe TRBD1 (5 bases). Trimming removed 6 bases from V and 4 bases from J, with 10 bases in between. There are 14 residues in the CDR3. The V gene's germline CDR1 is MNHEY and CDR2 SVGAGI.

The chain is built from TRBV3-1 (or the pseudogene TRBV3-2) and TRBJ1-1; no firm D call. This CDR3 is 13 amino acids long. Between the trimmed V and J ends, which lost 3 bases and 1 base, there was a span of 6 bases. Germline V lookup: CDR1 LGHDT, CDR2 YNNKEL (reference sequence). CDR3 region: CASSQAKNTEAFF. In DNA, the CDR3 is TGTGCCAGCAGCCAGGCCAAGAACACTGAAGCTTTCTTT.

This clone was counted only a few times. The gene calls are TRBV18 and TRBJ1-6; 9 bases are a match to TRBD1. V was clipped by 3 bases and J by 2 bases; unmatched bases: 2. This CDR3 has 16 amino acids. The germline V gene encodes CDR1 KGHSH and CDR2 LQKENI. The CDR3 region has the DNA TGTGCCAGCTCACCCCGGGACAGGGCCTATAATTCACCCCTCCACTTT. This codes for CASSPRDRAYNSPLHF.

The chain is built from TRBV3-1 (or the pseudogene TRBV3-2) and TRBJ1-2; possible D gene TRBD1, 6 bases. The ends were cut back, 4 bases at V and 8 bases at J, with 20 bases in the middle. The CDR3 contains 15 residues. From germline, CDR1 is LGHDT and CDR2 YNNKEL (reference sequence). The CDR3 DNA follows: TGTGCCAGCAGCCCCGCTGGGGGCCAGGCCTACGGCTACACCTTC. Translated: CASSPAGGQAYGYTF.

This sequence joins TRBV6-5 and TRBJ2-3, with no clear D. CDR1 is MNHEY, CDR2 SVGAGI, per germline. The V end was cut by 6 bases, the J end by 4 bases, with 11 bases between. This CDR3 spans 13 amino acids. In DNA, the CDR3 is TGTGCCAGCAGCCAGGTATTGGCAGATACGCAGTATTTT. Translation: CASSQVLADTQYF.

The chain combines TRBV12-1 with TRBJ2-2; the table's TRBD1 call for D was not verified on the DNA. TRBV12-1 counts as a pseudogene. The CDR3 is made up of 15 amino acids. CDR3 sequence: CASSLGDRDTGELFF. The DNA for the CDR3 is TGTGCCAGCAGCTTGGGGGACAGGGACACCGGGGAGCTGTTTTTT.

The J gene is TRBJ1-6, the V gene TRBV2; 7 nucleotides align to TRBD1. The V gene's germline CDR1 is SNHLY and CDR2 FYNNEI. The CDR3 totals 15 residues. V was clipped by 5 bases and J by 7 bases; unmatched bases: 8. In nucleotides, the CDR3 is TGTGCCAGCAGTTTGGACAGGTCCGAGAATTCACCCCTCCACTTT. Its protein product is CASSLDRSENSPLHF.

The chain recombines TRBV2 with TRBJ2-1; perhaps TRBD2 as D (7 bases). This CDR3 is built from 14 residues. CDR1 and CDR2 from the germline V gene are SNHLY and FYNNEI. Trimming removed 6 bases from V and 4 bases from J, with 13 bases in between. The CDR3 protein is CASREGGNYNEQFF. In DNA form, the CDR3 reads TGTGCCAGCAGAGAGGGGGGGAATTACAATGAGCAGTTCTTC.

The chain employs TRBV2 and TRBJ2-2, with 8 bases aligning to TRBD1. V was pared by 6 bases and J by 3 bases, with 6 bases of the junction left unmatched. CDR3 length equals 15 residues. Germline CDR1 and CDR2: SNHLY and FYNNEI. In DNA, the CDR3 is TGTGCCAGCAGGGACAGGGTGAGGGACACCGGGGAGCTGTTTTTT. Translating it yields CASRDRVRDTGELFF.

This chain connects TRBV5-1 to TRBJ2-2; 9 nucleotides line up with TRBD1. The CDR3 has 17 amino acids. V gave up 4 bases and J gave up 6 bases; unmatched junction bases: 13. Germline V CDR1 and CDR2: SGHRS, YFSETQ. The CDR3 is CASSGILGQGFAGELFF. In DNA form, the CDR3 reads TGCGCCAGCAGCGGGATTTTGGGACAGGGATTTGCCGGGGAGCTGTTTTTT.

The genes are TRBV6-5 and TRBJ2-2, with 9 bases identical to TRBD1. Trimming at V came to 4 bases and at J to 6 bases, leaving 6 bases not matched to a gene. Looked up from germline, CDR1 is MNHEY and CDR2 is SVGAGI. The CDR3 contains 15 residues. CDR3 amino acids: CASSSDRGMAGELFF. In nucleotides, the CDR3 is TGTGCCAGCAGTTCTGACAGGGGGATGGCCGGGGAGCTGTTTTTT.

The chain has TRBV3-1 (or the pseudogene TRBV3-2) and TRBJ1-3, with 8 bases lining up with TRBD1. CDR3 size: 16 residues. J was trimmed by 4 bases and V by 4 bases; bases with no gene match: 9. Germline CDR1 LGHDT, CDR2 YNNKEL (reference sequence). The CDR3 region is CASSRPRTGIGNTIYF. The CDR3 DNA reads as TGTGCCAGCAGCCGCCCCCGGACAGGGATAGGAAACACCATATATTTT.

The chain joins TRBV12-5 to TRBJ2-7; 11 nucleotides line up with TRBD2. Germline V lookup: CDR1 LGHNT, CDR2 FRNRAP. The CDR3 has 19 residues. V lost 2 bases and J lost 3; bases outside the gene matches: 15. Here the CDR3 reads CASGLSTRGLAGGNYEQYF. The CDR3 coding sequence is TGTGCTAGTGGTTTGTCGACTCGTGGGCTAGCGGGGGGAAACTACGAGCAGTACTTC.

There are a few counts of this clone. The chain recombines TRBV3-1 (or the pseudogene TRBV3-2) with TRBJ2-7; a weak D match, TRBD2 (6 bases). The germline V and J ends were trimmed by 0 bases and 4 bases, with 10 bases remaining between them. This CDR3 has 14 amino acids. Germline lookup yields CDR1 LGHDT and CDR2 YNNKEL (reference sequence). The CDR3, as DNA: TGTGCCAGCAGCCAAGAGGGTGGACTATACGAGCAGTACTTC. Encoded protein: CASSQEGGLYEQYF.